This entry concerns a single TCR beta chain. V dropped 1 base and J dropped 2 bases, with 15 bases sitting between them. Per the germline V gene, CDR1 is MGHRA and CDR2 is YSYEKL. The CDR3 has 17 residues. This record comes from a study of blood T cell repertoires in COVID-19. As originally analysed: For nucleated cells, counts were estimated from reference gene primer amplification. Produced via immunoSEQ multiplex PCR; TCRdb's table is partial and in-frame only. The V and J calls and clone size are taken from that table; D and trimming were inferred from the DNA. Here the sample spans just over 300,000 clones, around 92% being singletons. While infection was still active, Seattle patients were enrolled and then followed longitudinally.

The chain couples TRBV4-1 to TRBJ2-1; D is possibly TRBD1 (6 bases). This sequence originates from a woman between 25 and 40 years old with COVID-19, enrolled during active disease. The source material was peripheral blood. CDR3 loop: CASSQVLEGGTYNEQFF. For the CDR3, the DNA is TGCGCCAGCAGCCAAGTTCTTGAAGGGGGTACCTACAATGAGCAGTTCTTC.